This T cell receptor (beta chain) was sequenced for a study of blood T cell repertoires in COVID-19. Study context: COVID-19 samples collected from the United States, Italy and Spain covered acute and convalescent phases. PBMCs, B-cell-depleted T cells, or T cells provided the cDNA or gDNA that made up the material.

The CDR3 sequence is 12 residues long. CDR1 is SQVTM and CDR2 is ANQGSEA in the germline V gene. Trimming removed 3 bases at V and 6 bases at J, with 11 bases between. Original processing notes: How many nucleated cells were present was estimated from reference gene primer amplification. Some clones are missing from TCRdb's copy, which holds only in-frame ones; the method was immunoSEQ multiplex PCR. The V and J calls and clone size come from that table; D and trimming were worked out from the DNA. The sample includes some 95,000 clones, 85% to 95% of them seen just once. Sequenced sample: peripheral blood. J is TRBJ1-1 and V is TRBV29-1, with a possible D match to TRBD1 (5 bases). The clonotype was recovered from a human donor with active COVID-19. The donor label of this sample is uncertain. This CDR3 is CSVEGGGAEAFF. CDR3 bases: TGCAGCGTTGAGGGGGGAGGCGCTGAAGCTTTCTTT.